Sequencing of this T cell receptor (beta chain) was carried out in a study of CD8 T cells in ankylosing spondylitis. Libraries of TCR beta came from quantitative 5'-RACE with molecular barcodes. TCRdb ran MiXCR on the 5' RACE reads and lists one entry per CDR3 protein. The sample shows about 800,000 distinct CDR3 sequences, roughly 10% of them seen only once. Study-wide results and caveats: What seemed typical of ankylosing spondylitis blood was a TCR beta motif built from 8 or 9 highly homologous variants. Clones that were linked to disease were CD8+ and were relatively rare in peripheral blood.

This clonotype came up many times. Its antigen is unknown. In germline, CDR1 is SGHTA, CDR2 FQGNSA. Trimming at V came to 5 bases and at J to 1 base, leaving 5 bases not matched to a gene. The CDR3 is 15 amino acids. The sequencing input was blood, either unsorted or a sorted T cell fraction (not recorded which). The receptor was isolated from a male donor with ankylosing spondylitis. V usage is TRBV7-2 and J usage is TRBJ2-1, with 7 bases aligning to TRBD1. CDR3 sequence: CASSTTGDSYNEQFF. The CDR3 DNA reads as TGTGCCAGCAGCACCACAGGGGATTCCTACAATGAGCAGTTCTTC.